Reported below is one T cell receptor beta chain. This specimen belongs to a study of blood T cell repertoires in COVID-19. Study context: From the United States, Italy and Spain came samples of acute and convalescent COVID-19.

In the source study's methods: Amplification of reference gene primers provided the estimated nucleated cell counts. Assay used: immunoSEQ multiplex PCR; TCRdb lists only in-frame clones, some missing. V and J calls plus clone size are reproduced from that table; the DNA served to infer D and trimming. Among 220,000 or so clones listed, 84% were seen once. CDR3 length: 17 amino acids. Per the germline V gene, CDR1 is SNHLY and CDR2 is FYNNEI. V was pared by 7 bases and J by 6 bases, with 15 bases of the junction left unmatched. The sequencing sample was made of peripheral blood. This receptor was taken from a woman in her twenties or thirties who had recovered from COVID-19. V usage is TRBV2 and J usage is TRBJ2-1, with 10 bases lining up with TRBD1. This CDR3 is CASIPDRGELQTNEQFF. CDR3 DNA sequence: TGTGCCAGCATTCCGGACAGGGGGGAGCTACAAACCAATGAGCAGTTCTTC. Variable domain in full (rest from reference TRBV2 and TRBJ2-1): EPEVTQTPSHQVTQMGQEVILRCVPISNHLYFYWYRQILGQKVEFLVSFYNNEISEKSEIFDDQFSVERPDGSNFTLKIRSTKLEDSAMYFCASIPDRGELQTNEQFFGPGTRLTVL.